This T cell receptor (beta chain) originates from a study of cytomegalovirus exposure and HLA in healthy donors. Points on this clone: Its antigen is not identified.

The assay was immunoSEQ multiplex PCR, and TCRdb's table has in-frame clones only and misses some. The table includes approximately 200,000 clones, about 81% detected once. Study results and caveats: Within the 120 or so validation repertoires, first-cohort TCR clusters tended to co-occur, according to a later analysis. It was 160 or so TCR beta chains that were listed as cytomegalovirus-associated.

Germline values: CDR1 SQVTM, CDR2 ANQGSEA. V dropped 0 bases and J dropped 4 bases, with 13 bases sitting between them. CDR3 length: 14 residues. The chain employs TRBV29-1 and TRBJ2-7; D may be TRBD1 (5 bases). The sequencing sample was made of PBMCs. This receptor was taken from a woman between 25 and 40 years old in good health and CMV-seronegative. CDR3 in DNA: TGCAGCGTTGAAGAGGCAGGGTCGAGGTACGAGCAGTACTTC. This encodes CSVEEAGSRYEQYF.